Listed below are T cell receptor beta chains from one sample, sequenced in a study of blood T cell repertoires in COVID-19. Produced via immunoSEQ multiplex PCR; TCRdb's table is partial and in-frame only. This sample carries a few hundred thousand clones, approximately 88% of them seen once, and the ten largest clones take about 1%. What was sequenced was PBMCs or T cells enriched from blood (not recorded which). These receptors originate from a woman aged 30 to 39 who had recovered from COVID-19. Both conserved end residues are part of each CDR3. The D gene is left open where the match is weak. Not every row has a clone size; where given, it reads once, few, many or a size class.

D	V	length	J	size	DNA	CDR3
-	TRBV10-3	16	TRBJ1-2	-	TGTGCCATCAGAGGACAGAAAATTAACCTAAACTATGGCTACACCTTC	CAIRGQKINLNYGYTF
-	TRBV11-2	16	TRBJ1-4	once	TGTGCCAGCAGCTTAAAGGCGGCGCCGGGTAATGAAAAACTGTTTTTT	CASSLKAAPGNEKLFF
TRBD1	TRBV25-1	15	TRBJ1-6	-	TGTGCCAGCAGTGAATTTACAGGGGGGGAATCACCCCTCCACTTT	CASSEFTGGESPLHF
-	TRBV30	13	TRBJ1-2	-	TGTGCCTGGAGTTCGGAGGCTAACTATGGCTACACCTTC	CAWSSEANYGYTF
-	TRBV28	19	TRBJ1-5	once	TGTGCCAGCAGTCCCCTGGAAGAGTTATTGGCAGGGTGGCATCAGCCCCAGCATTTT	CASSPLEELLAGWHQPQHF
TRBD2	TRBV28	18	TRBJ2-7	-	TGTGCCAGCAACGTAAGGGTACTAGCCGGGACTAGTGACTACGAGCAGTACTTC	CASNVRVLAGTSDYEQYF
TRBD1	TRBV28	16	TRBJ1-5	-	TGTGCCAGCATCACAAGGAGACAGGGTATTGGTCAGCCCCAGCATTTT	CASITRRQGIGQPQHF
TRBD2	TRBV7-9	16	TRBJ2-2	-	TGTGCCAGCAGCTTATTTACTAGCGGGAAAGACGGGGAGCTGTTTTTT	CASSLFTSGKDGELFF
-	TRBV4-3	14	TRBJ1-1	-	TGCGCCAGCAGCCAGACAGCCTTATTGACTGAAGCTTTCTTT	CASSQTALLTEAFF
-	TRBV30	15	TRBJ2-7	-	TGTGCCTGGAGTGTAGGGTGGGCAGGGGCCAACGAGCAGTACTTC	CAWSVGWAGANEQYF
TRBD1	TRBV10-1	13	TRBJ2-1	-	TGCGCCAGCAGTGAGTCTGTAGGGGGCGAGCAGTTCTTC	CASSESVGGEQFF
TRBD1	TRBV7-2	15	TRBJ2-2	-	TGTGCCAGCCTTAACGAGGGACAGGGTACCGGGGAGCTGTTTTTT	CASLNEGQGTGELFF
-	TRBV18	13	TRBJ1-2	-	TGTGCCAGCTCCGTCCAGGGGTCAAATGGCTACACCTTC	CASSVQGSNGYTF
-	TRBV5-1	15	TRBJ2-2	-	TGCGCCAGCAGCTTGTCTTTGCGGGACACCGGGGAGCTGTTTTTT	CASSLSLRDTGELFF
TRBD2	TRBV25-1	16	TRBJ2-1	-	TGTGCCAGCAGTCCCTCGGGGGGGGCGGCTTACAATGAGCAGTTCTTC	CASSPSGGAAYNEQFF
-	TRBV5-1	16	TRBJ1-1	-	TGCGCCAGCAGCTTGGGTAGCGGGGGTATGAACACTGAAGCTTTCTTT	CASSLGSGGMNTEAFF
TRBD1	TRBV2	16	TRBJ1-1	-	TGTGCCACGCTAGGACAGGCCTATCCAGTGAACACTGAAGCTTTCTTT	CATLGQAYPVNTEAFF
-	TRBV30	14	TRBJ1-4	-	TGTGCCTGGAGTGGTCTGGGAGGGAATGAAAAACTGTTTTTT	CAWSGLGGNEKLFF
TRBD1	TRBV28	14	TRBJ1-4	-	TGTGCCACCTTAACGACAGGGGCTATTGAAAAACTGTTTTTT	CATLTTGAIEKLFF
-	TRBV2	12	TRBJ1-2	-	TGTGCCAGCAGTACCGACAGAGCTGGCTACACCTTC	CASSTDRAGYTF
-	TRBV9	13	TRBJ1-2	-	TGTGCCAGCAGCGCCACCCGCGGCTATGGCTACACCTTC	CASSATRGYGYTF
TRBD1	TRBV6-5	15	TRBJ1-4	-	TGTGCCAGCAGTTATCCAGGGGGCCTAAATGAAAAACTGTTTTTT	CASSYPGGLNEKLFF